This TCR beta chain was recovered during a study of T cell changes during pregnancy in multiple sclerosis. Germline trimming cut 4 bases from V and 4 bases from J; bases unmatched to any gene: 9. CDR3 length: 18 amino acids. Germline CDR1 is SGHAT and CDR2 is FQDESV (reference sequence). Method: immunoSEQ multiplex PCR; TCRdb's copy keeps in-frame clones and lacks some. Here the sample spans more than 70,000 clones, around 94% being singletons. The genes are TRBV11-1 and TRBJ2-2, with 13 bases identical to TRBD2. The sample in question was peripheral blood, obtained before pregnancy. The receptor's source is a female donor with multiple sclerosis, enrolled in a pregnancy study. Here the CDR3 reads CASSSRGRLAGGTGELFF. CDR3 nucleotides: TGTGCCAGCAGCTCTAGGGGGAGACTAGCGGGAGGCACCGGGGAGCTGTTTTTT.